The rows below give T cell receptor beta chains drawn from one sample of a study of technical replicates of blood from a few donors. TCRdb keeps only in-frame clones here, not all; method: immunoSEQ multiplex PCR. Of about 73,000 clones in the sample, more than 90% were seen once. Sequencing was performed on PBMCs. All receptors come from a human donor in good health. Some clones in this sample may be carry-over from other donors' samples. CDR3s include the opening cysteine and the closing phenylalanine or tryptophan. Each record gives: V gene, J gene, D gene, clone size, CDR3 DNA, CDR3 protein. A D gene is named only where the DNA matches it firmly. Clone sizes are given selectively: once, few, many, or a class where the clone is expanded.

TRBV4-3	TRBJ1-5	.	once	TGCGCCAGCAGCCAAGATTATGGGGAGGTTCAGCCCCAGCATTTT	CASSQDYGEVQPQHF
TRBV30	TRBJ1-2	.	once	TGTGCCTGGAGTGTAAGCCGTGGGGGGGTCGGCTACACCTTC	CAWSVSRGGVGYTF
TRBV18	TRBJ2-7	TRBD2	.	TGTGCCAGCTCACCCCTAGCGGGAGGGCCTAACGAGCAGTACTTC	CASSPLAGGPNEQYF
TRBV2	TRBJ2-3	.	.	TGTGCCAGCAGTGTTTTGGGGGGAGGTGGAGATACGCAGTATTTT	CASSVLGGGGDTQYF
TRBV10-3	TRBJ2-7	TRBD2	.	TGTGCCATCAGTGAGCAGCGGGGTGGCGAGCAGTACTTC	CAISEQRGGEQYF
TRBV11-1	TRBJ2-5	.	few	TGTGCCAGCAGCCAGGGACAAAAAGAGACCCAGTACTTC	CASSQGQKETQYF
TRBV7-9	TRBJ2-7	TRBD1	few	TGTGCCAGCAGCTCAACAGGCGACAGGGACTCCTACGAGCAGTACTTC	CASSSTGDRDSYEQYF
TRBV18	TRBJ2-7	TRBD1	.	TGTGCCAGCTCAGGGACAGGGCTCGACCTCTACGAGCAGTACTTC	CASSGTGLDLYEQYF
TRBV4-2	TRBJ2-3	TRBD1	.	TGTCTCGGGACAGTTTGTGAGACAGATACGCAGTATTTT	CLGTVCETDTQYF
TRBV5-6	TRBJ2-3	TRBD2	once	TGTGCCAGCAGCTGGTCTAGCGGGATGGATACGCAGTATTTT	CASSWSSGMDTQYF
TRBV13	TRBJ1-6	TRBD1	once	TGTGCCAGCAGCTACGGCCCCCAGGGGGCGGTTGGTTCACCCCTCCACTTT	CASSYGPQGAVGSPLHF
TRBV19	TRBJ2-7	TRBD1	.	TGTGCCAGTAGTGCTAGTTGGGACAGGGGCTACGAGCAGTACTTC	CASSASWDRGYEQYF
TRBV2	TRBJ1-2	.	.	TGTGCCAGCATTCGGGGTGCCGGTGGCTACACCTTC	CASIRGAGGYTF
TRBV27	TRBJ2-7	TRBD2	.	TGTGCCAGCAGCTCCCCCGGCGGGAGTTCATACGAGCAGTACTTC	CASSSPGGSSYEQYF
TRBV5-8	TRBJ2-7	.	once	TGTGCCAGCAGCCCTGCTGAGCAAAGCTCCTACGAGCAGTACTTC	CASSPAEQSSYEQYF
TRBV7-3	TRBJ2-7	TRBD2	.	TGTGCCAGCAGCTTTAGCGGGATTGGCTCCTACGAGCAGTACTTC	CASSFSGIGSYEQYF
TRBV29-1	TRBJ2-7	.	.	TGCAGCGTTTCGGACAGAGCCTACGAGCAGTACTTC	CSVSDRAYEQYF
TRBV15	TRBJ1-4	.	.	TGTGCCACCAGCAGGACGGGAGGTGAAAAACTGTTTTTT	CATSRTGGEKLFF
TRBV7-2	TRBJ2-1	TRBD2	.	TGTGCCAGCAGCTTAGCAGGCGGGGGGACACCTTGGAATGAGCAGTTCTTC	CASSLAGGGTPWNEQFF
TRBV2	TRBJ2-5	TRBD2	once	TGTGCCAGCAGTGGAATAGCGGGGGGGCGGGAGACCCAGTACTTC	CASSGIAGGRETQYF
TRBV11-1	TRBJ1-1	.	.	TGTGCCAGCAGCTTACGGGCAAGGGGAAACACTGAAGCTTTCTTT	CASSLRARGNTEAFF
TRBV5-1	TRBJ2-3	TRBD2	.	TGCGCCAGCAGCTTGGCTAGCGGGGGGCCTGTGGATACGCAGTATTTT	CASSLASGGPVDTQYF
TRBV6-1	TRBJ1-5	.	.	TGTGCCAGCAGTGATCTAGGGACATATAGCAATCAGCCCCAGCATTTT	CASSDLGTYSNQPQHF
TRBV13	TRBJ2-5	.	.	TGTGCCAGCAGCACCGAAGGCAGGGGCGGCGAGACCCAGTACTTC	CASSTEGRGGETQYF
TRBV7-9	TRBJ2-7	TRBD1	.	TGTGCCAGCAGCTTGGACAGGTTTTTCTACTTC	CASSLDRFFYF
TRBV7-8	TRBJ1-2	.	.	TGTGCCAGCAGCGCTATCAACGTCTATGGCTACACCTTC	CASSAINVYGYTF